Each of the 7 T cell receptor beta chains below was sequenced from the same sample in a study of blood T cell repertoires in COVID-19. The assay was immunoSEQ multiplex PCR, and TCRdb's table has in-frame clones only and misses some. The sample contains about 210,000 clones, roughly four fifths of which appear only once. Specimen: peripheral blood. All receptors derive from a middle-aged woman with acute or convalescent COVID-19.

Only one count was recorded for this clone. The chain recombines TRBV5-1 with TRBJ2-1, with TRBD2 matching 14 bases. Germline values: CDR1 SGHRS, CDR2 YFSETQ. The CDR3 contains 16 residues. Losses at the gene ends were 3 bases for V and 10 bases for J; bases not matched to a gene: 9. CDR3 nucleotides: TGCGCCAGCAGCTACGGACTAGCGGGGGGAATTGAGGAGCAGTTCTTC. It encodes CASSYGLAGGIEEQFF.

This clone was seen a handful of times. The V gene is TRBV5-1, the J gene TRBJ2-7; possibly TRBD1 for D (6 bases). The CDR3 has 13 residues. Germline V gene sequence: CDR1 SGHRS, CDR2 YFSETQ. V lost 0 bases to trimming and J lost 7 bases, with 11 bases between them. The chain's CDR3 is CASSLDGGGEQYF. As DNA, the CDR3 is TGCGCCAGCAGCTTGGATGGGGGCGGGGAGCAGTACTTC. Using reference TRBV5-1 and TRBJ2-7 for the parts outside the CDR3, the full variable domain is KAGVTQTPRYLIKTRGQQVTLSCSPISGHRSVSWYQQTPGQGLQFLFEYFSETQRNKGNFPGRFSGRQFSNSRSEMNVSTLELGDSALYLCASSLDGGGEQYFGPGTRLTVT.

The chain is built from TRBV27 and TRBJ1-5; D remains ambiguous. The CDR3 is 13 residues long. The V end was cut by 6 bases, the J end by 0 bases, with 6 bases between. CDR1 and CDR2 (germline): MNHEY, SMNVEV (reference sequence). The CDR3 nucleotides are TGTGCCAGCAGGCGTCATAGCAATCAGCCCCAGCATTTT. It yields the protein CASRRHSNQPQHF.

This clone was seen a handful of times. J is TRBJ2-7 and V is TRBV7-9; D unresolved. The CDR3 length is 13 residues. From germline, CDR1 is SEHNR and CDR2 FQNEAQ (reference sequence). The V gene lost 2 bases and the J gene lost 6 bases, with 11 bases spanning the gap. CDR3 sequence reads: CASSLSLVGEQYF. The CDR3 bases are TGTGCCAGCAGCTTATCGCTAGTTGGCGAGCAGTACTTC.

This clone was counted once. In DNA, the CDR3 is TGTGCCAGCAGCCCAGGGGGCGATAACTATGGCTACACCTTC. This gives the protein CASSPGGDNYGYTF. The rearrangement joins TRBV6-4 to TRBJ1-2, with 8 bases matching TRBD1. J was trimmed by 1 base and V by 6 bases; bases with no gene match: 4. The germline CDR1 and CDR2 sequences are MRHNA and SNTAGT. The CDR3 length is 14 residues.

This clone was recorded only once. This sequence joins TRBV16 and TRBJ2-4; 11 bases map to TRBD1. Trimming cost V 4 bases and J 7 bases; bases outside gene matches: 6. The CDR3 has 15 residues. Germline values: CDR1 KGHSY, CDR2 FQNENV. CDR3 nucleotide sequence: TGTGCCAGCAGCCCCCCGGGACAGGGGGAGAACATTCAGTACTTC. Translating gives CASSPPGQGENIQYF.

The gene calls are TRBV7-8 and TRBJ2-7; 7 nucleotides agree with TRBD1. V was pared by 3 bases and J by 4 bases, with 6 bases of the junction left unmatched. Germline V lookup: CDR1 SGHVS, CDR2 FQNEAQ. The CDR3 sequence is 14 residues long. CDR3 DNA: TGTGCCAGCAGCTTCGCCGGGACAGTATACGAGCAGTACTTC. Translating gives CASSFAGTVYEQYF.